What follows are 18 T cell receptor beta chains derived from one specimen sequenced in a study of beta chain features in type 1 diabetes. TCRB transcripts that were expressed got sequenced, as all of the isolated RNA had been reverse transcribed. Repertoires were generated with immunoSEQ multiplex PCR, while TCRdb's copy carries only in-frame clones and drops some. The sample contains roughly 220,000 clones, around 15% of which appear only once. These receptors lack a known antigen. General study findings and limits: A moderate, significant TCRB CDR3 shortening appeared in type 1 diabetes across four CD4+ subsets.

The sample was naive CD4+ T cells from blood. These receptors all come from a man under 40 with type 1 diabetes.

Remarks on this clone: The sample contains more than one DNA sequence encoding this CDR3. J is TRBJ2-5 and V is TRBV7-2, with 7 bases fitting TRBD1. Looked up from germline, CDR1 is SGHTA and CDR2 is FQGNSA. The CDR3 contains 15 residues. V dropped 0 bases and J dropped 2; count of bases not matched to a gene: 3. The CDR3 loop reads CASSLAGTVQETQYF. The CDR3 DNA sequence: TGTGCCAGCAGCTTAGCGGGGACAGTTCAAGAGACCCAGTACTTC.

A few counts support this clone. The chain recombines TRBV29-1 with TRBJ2-7, with D uncertain. The V end lost 7 bases, the J end lost 5 bases, and 15 bases lay between the germline ends. The CDR3 has 12 amino acids. Germline CDR1 is SQVTM and CDR2 is ANQGSEA. The CDR3 sequence: CSAKRQNNEQYF. The DNA for the CDR3 is TGCAGCGCCAAACGCCAGAACAACGAGCAGTACTTC.

This chain joins TRBV7-2 and TRBJ2-7; 8 nucleotides align to TRBD2. Per the germline V gene, CDR1 is SGHTA and CDR2 is FQGNSA. The CDR3 contains 15 residues. V shed 1 base and J 3 bases; nucleotides not matched to a gene: 5. CDR3 nucleotide sequence: TGTGCCAGCAGCTTAGAGGGACTAGGACTCTACGAGCAGTACTTC. Its translation is CASSLEGLGLYEQYF. The entire variable domain, with the rest obtained from reference TRBV7-2 and TRBJ2-7, is as follows: GAGVSQSPSNKVTEKGKDVELRCDPISGHTALYWYRQSLGQGLEFLIYFQGNSAPDKSGLPSDRFSAERTGGSVSTLTIQRTQQEDSAVYLCASSLEGLGLYEQYFGPGTRLTVT.

The J gene is TRBJ2-3, the V gene TRBV4-3; D uncertain. Trimming removed 4 bases from V and 8 bases from J, with 10 bases in between. This CDR3 has 12 amino acids. Germline V gene data show CDR1 as LGHNA and CDR2 as YSLEER. DNA of the CDR3: TGCGCCAGCAGCCTGAGTCTAGGTACGCAGTATTTT. It yields the protein CASSLSLGTQYF.

J is TRBJ2-5 and V is TRBV7-2; possible D gene TRBD1, 6 bases. CDR1 is SGHTA and CDR2 is FQGNSA in the germline V gene. Trimming left V 5 bases short and J 5 bases short, with 12 bases between. The CDR3 loop spans 13 amino acids. CDR3 protein: CASSPGVGETQYF. In nucleotides, the CDR3 is TGTGCCAGCAGCCCAGGGGTAGGGGAGACCCAGTACTTC.

The chain links TRBV18 to TRBJ2-5; D is tentatively TRBD1 or TRBD2 (5 bases each). The CDR3 length is 15 residues. Germline CDR1 KGHSH, CDR2 LQKENI. V gave up 2 bases and J gave up 9 bases, with 19 bases separating them. The CDR3 loop reads CASSPWDPAIGSQYF. In nucleotides, the CDR3 is TGTGCCAGCTCACCATGGGACCCCGCGATTGGGTCCCAGTACTTC.

Many counts were recorded for this clone. One end of the junction varies from germline; a read error may be responsible. The chain combines TRBV4-3 with TRBJ2-4, with D possibly matching TRBD2 (6 bases). The CDR3 has 11 residues. CDR1 and CDR2 (germline): LGHNA, YSLEER. CDR3 nucleotide sequence: TGCGCCAGCAGCCAAGATCGAAAACTAGCCTTC. Amino acids: CASSQDRKLAF.

Concerning this clone itself: This sample includes further DNA sequences coding for the same CDR3. The chain joins TRBV25-1 to TRBJ2-2; D is uncertain. V was cut by 3 bases and J by 1 base, with 6 bases left in between. Germline CDR1 is MGHDK and CDR2 is SYGVNS. This CDR3 comprises 14 residues. CDR3 coding DNA: TGTGCCAGCAGTGAGTACAGGAACACCGGGGAGCTGTTTTTT. Residues: CASSEYRNTGELFF.

This clone was seen only a few times. V gene TRBV5-1 combines with J gene TRBJ2-1; D not resolved. The CDR3 covers 16 residues. Trimming took off 0 bases at V and 5 bases at J, with 15 bases between the two ends. Germline CDR1 is SGHRS and CDR2 is YFSETQ. The CDR3 here is CASSLAVDPRNNEQFF. In DNA form, the CDR3 reads TGCGCCAGCAGCTTGGCCGTGGACCCTCGGAACAATGAGCAGTTCTTC.

The chain couples TRBV5-1 to TRBJ2-3, with 13 nucleotides matching TRBD2. The CDR3 consists of 16 residues. V gave up 1 base and J gave up 3 bases; unmatched junction bases: 2. Germline CDR1 and CDR2: SGHRS and YFSETQ. CDR3 coding DNA: TGCGCCAGCAGCTTGCGGACTAGCGGGGGAACAGATACGCAGTATTTT. Encoded protein: CASSLRTSGGTDTQYF.

In this sample, this clone turned up a few times. The chain employs TRBV30 and TRBJ1-5, with unresolved D. This CDR3 region has 15 residues. The V gene lost 0 bases and the J gene lost 2 bases, with 11 bases spanning the gap. The germline V gene encodes CDR1 GTSNPN and CDR2 SVGIG (reference sequence). The CDR3 coding sequence is TGTGCCTGGAGTGTTGGGAGTATGGGCAATCAGCCCCAGCATTTT. Its protein is CAWSVGSMGNQPQHF.

V usage is TRBV30 and J usage is TRBJ2-6; D not certain. Between the trimmed V and J ends, which lost 7 bases and 1 base, there was a span of 11 bases. The germline V gene encodes CDR1 GTSNPN and CDR2 SVGIG (reference sequence). The CDR3 covers 14 residues. Here the CDR3 reads CASLVSSGANVLTF. The CDR3 DNA sequence: TGTGCCTCGCTAGTATCATCTGGGGCCAACGTCCTGACTTTC.

This clone has more than one count but fewer than ten. The CDR3 is CASSKTSGSYEQYF. The DNA of the CDR3 is TGTGCCAGCAGCAAGACTAGCGGGAGTTACGAGCAGTACTTC. The chain employs TRBV9 and TRBJ2-7; 12 positions agree with TRBD2. Germline assignment: CDR1 SGDLS and CDR2 YYNGEE. The CDR3 is made up of 14 amino acids. With V trimmed by 4 bases and J by 4 bases, 3 bases remained unmatched.

This clone was counted only a few times. J is TRBJ2-1 and V is TRBV29-1, with D possibly being TRBD1 (5 bases). Between the trimmed V and J ends, which lost 4 bases and 5 bases, there was a span of 12 bases. This CDR3 is 13 amino acids long. The V gene's germline CDR1 is SQVTM and CDR2 ANQGSEA. The CDR3: CSVAQGYHNEQFF. CDR3 nucleotide sequence: TGCAGCGTTGCCCAGGGATACCACAATGAGCAGTTCTTC.

The CDR3 sequence: CSAPPPGQGETQYF. In DNA, the CDR3 is TGCAGCGCCCCTCCTCCGGGACAGGGAGAGACCCAGTACTTC. The gene calls are TRBV29-1 and TRBJ2-5, with TRBD1 matching over 9 bases. The J segment lost 4 bases and the V segment lost 7 bases, leaving 10 bases of the junction unmatched. The germline gives CDR1 SQVTM, CDR2 ANQGSEA. This CDR3 has 14 residues.

The sample holds a few counts of this clone. This sequence joins TRBV7-2 and TRBJ2-3; D is uncertain. The CDR3 has 14 residues. Trimming removed 1 base from V and 2 bases from J, with 7 bases in between. Germline CDR1 SGHTA, CDR2 FQGNSA. The CDR3 nucleotides read TGTGCCAGCAGCTTAGGGATTCCCACAGATACGCAGTATTTT. As protein: CASSLGIPTDTQYF.

This clone was found a few times. This sequence joins TRBV29-1 and TRBJ1-2; 7 positions match TRBD1. Germline V lookup: CDR1 SQVTM, CDR2 ANQGSEA. With 6 bases clipped from V and 6 bases from J, the junction kept 7 bases outside the gene matches. The CDR3 sequence is 12 residues long. The CDR3 DNA reads as TGCAGCGTGACAACCACAGGGGATGGCTACACCTTC. Translated, it gives CSVTTTGDGYTF.

The chain is built from TRBV29-1 and TRBJ1-1, with a tentative D call TRBD1 (5 bases). This CDR3 is 14 amino acids long. Germline-derived CDR1 and CDR2 are SQVTM and ANQGSEA. The V end was cut by 4 bases, the J end by 3 bases, with 15 bases between. CDR3 protein: CSVAPTGGDTEAFF. DNA of the CDR3: TGCAGCGTTGCCCCCACTGGGGGGGACACTGAAGCTTTCTTT.